Following are 7 T cell receptor beta chains from one sample sequenced in a study of CD8+ T cells in alopecia areata. Described treatment: oral pan-JAK inhibitor, 5-10 mg twice daily. Following RNA extraction, reverse transcription yielded cDNA that acted as the sequencing template. Sequencing used immunoSEQ multiplex PCR; TCRdb keeps in-frame clones, though not all of them. The sample has around 180,000 clones; approximately 57% are singletons. The sequenced sample was CD4+ T cells sorted from blood, obtained at week 24, from a patient treated with tofacitinib. These receptors originate from a human donor with alopecia areata.

The chain has TRBV6-1 and TRBJ2-7; perhaps TRBD1 as D (6 bases). Germline V gives CDR1 MNHNS, CDR2 SASEGT. Between the trimmed V and J ends, which lost 5 bases and 2 bases, there was a span of 7 bases. CDR3 length: 12 residues. CDR3 DNA sequence: TGTGCCAGCAGTCGGGACACCTACGAGCAGTACTTC. Residues: CASSRDTYEQYF.

The count of this clone is one. The chain carries TRBV11-2 and TRBJ2-7, with D tentatively TRBD1 (6 bases). The V gene lost 4 bases and the J gene lost 5 bases, with 15 bases spanning the gap. This CDR3 comprises 14 residues. Germline V gene data show CDR1 as SGHAT and CDR2 as FQNNGV. This CDR3 reads CASSYISGDHEQYF. CDR3 bases: TGTGCCAGCAGCTACATCTCAGGGGACCACGAGCAGTACTTC.

The chain has TRBV7-2 and TRBJ2-3, with D possibly matching TRBD1 (5 bases). V was trimmed by 5 bases and J by 4 bases, leaving 13 bases between them. This CDR3 is built from 14 residues. Germline values: CDR1 SGHTA, CDR2 FQGNSA. The CDR3 coding sequence is TGTGCCAGCAGCCCTCAAAGGGGCGCAGATACGCAGTATTTT. Encoded protein: CASSPQRGADTQYF.

The chain recombines TRBV18 with TRBJ2-7, with TRBD2 matching over 8 bases. Germline CDR1 reads KGHSH; CDR2 reads LQKENI. This CDR3 has 14 residues. The junction had 5 bases not matched to a gene; V was cut back by 2 bases and J by 5 bases. CDR3 nucleotide sequence: TGTGCCAGCTCACCAGGTAGCGGGGCCCACGAGCAGTACTTC. Translating gives CASSPGSGAHEQYF. The whole variable domain, filled in from reference TRBV18 and TRBJ2-7, reads NAGVMQNPRHLVRRRGQEARLRCSPMKGHSHVYWYRQLPEEGLKFMVYLQKENIIDESGMPKERFSAEFPKEGPSILRIQQVVRGDSAAYFCASSPGSGAHEQYFGPGTRLTVT.

This clone was observed a few times. This chain links TRBV10-3 with TRBJ2-5; no clear D gene. Per the germline V gene, CDR1 is ENHRY and CDR2 is SYGVKD. The ends were cut back, 4 bases at V and 1 base at J, with 10 bases in the middle. CDR3 length equals 14 residues. The CDR3 region is CAISGRPRQETQYF. CDR3 bases: TGTGCCATCAGTGGACGCCCTCGCCAAGAGACCCAGTACTTC.

The chain uses TRBV12-5 and TRBJ1-2; 9 bases match TRBD1. The CDR3 has 14 amino acids. CDR1 is LGHNT, CDR2 FRNRAP, per germline. With V trimmed by 6 bases and J by 2 bases, 4 bases remained unmatched. In DNA form, the CDR3 reads TGTGCTAGTGGGGGGGACAGGGCCAACTATGGCTACACCTTC. Translated, it gives CASGGDRANYGYTF. Filled out from reference TRBV12-5 and TRBJ1-2, the complete variable domain reads DARVTQTPRHKVTEMGQEVTMRCQPILGHNTVFWYRQTMMQGLELLAYFRNRAPLDDSGMPKDRFSAEMPDATLATLKIQPSEPRDSAVYFCASGGDRANYGYTFGSGTRLTVV.

The count of this clone is one. The chain couples TRBV7-3 to TRBJ1-1; the D is unclear. The germline CDR1 and CDR2 sequences are SGHTA and FQGTGA. CDR3 length: 13 amino acids. Trimming shortened V by 5 bases and J by 1 base, and 8 bases separated the two germline ends. The CDR3 is CASSTDGNTEAFF. For the CDR3, the DNA is TGTGCCAGCAGCACAGACGGGAACACTGAAGCTTTCTTT. The whole variable domain, filled in from reference TRBV7-3 and TRBJ1-1, reads GAGVSQTPSNKVTEKGKYVELRCDPISGHTALYWYRQSLGQGPEFLIYFQGTGAADDSGLPNDRFFAVRPEGSVSTLKIQRTERGDSAVYLCASSTDGNTEAFFGQGTRLTVV.